Shown below are 6 T cell receptor beta chains from a single sample sequenced in a study of CD4 T cell repertoires in COVID-19. These memory T cells were uncultured and sequenced directly after ex vivo isolation. Some clones are missing from TCRdb's copy, which holds only in-frame ones; the method was immunoSEQ multiplex PCR. Of about 22,000 clones in the sample, more than 75% are singletons; the top ten hold roughly 0.6%. The source was central memory CD4+ T cells from blood, collected before the COVID-19 pandemic. All receptors come from a human donor who had COVID-19.

Comment on this clone: Sequence at one end of the junction differs from germline and may be a read error. The chain has TRBV2 and TRBJ1-2; D is ambiguous. Germline lookup yields CDR1 SNHLY and CDR2 FYNNEI. The CDR3 spans 13 residues. Here the CDR3 DNA reads TGTGCCAGCAGGGAAGACTCCGCCTATGGCTACACCTTC. This codes for CASREDSAYGYTF.

The chain links TRBV6-1 to TRBJ1-5; 11 bases are a match to TRBD1. The CDR3 is 15 amino acids. Germline V CDR1 and CDR2: MNHNS, SASEGT. Losses at the gene ends were 3 bases for V and 7 bases for J; bases not matched to a gene: 5. The DNA for the CDR3 is TGTGCCAGCAGTGAGGGGGACAGGGGGACACAGCCCCAGCATTTT. It encodes CASSEGDRGTQPQHF.

The V call is TRBV29-1, the J call TRBJ2-2; D possibly corresponds to TRBD2 (6 bases). Germline CDR1 is SQVTM and CDR2 is ANQGSEA. CDR3 size: 13 residues. Trimming removed 5 bases from V and 5 bases from J, with 12 bases in between. The CDR3, as DNA: TGCAGCGTTTGGCGGGAAGGTACCGGGGAGCTGTTTTTT. Translation: CSVWREGTGELFF.

This chain links TRBV4-1 with TRBJ2-3, with TRBD2 matching 8 bases. Germline loops: CDR1 MGHRA, CDR2 YSYEKL. V shed 1 base, J shed 5 bases, and the junction held 8 bases outside the gene matches. This CDR3 comprises 16 residues. The CDR3 DNA follows: TGCGCCAGCAGCCAAGTCGGCGGGGGGACTTTAGATACGCAGTATTTT. Translating gives CASSQVGGGTLDTQYF.

The chain carries TRBV6-6 and TRBJ1-5; maybe TRBD1 (5 bases). Germline values: CDR1 MNHNY, CDR2 SVGAGI (reference sequence). V lost 6 bases and J 5 bases, leaving 8 bases between the germline ends. CDR3 length equals 12 residues. The CDR3 loop reads CASRGGDQPQHF. CDR3 sequence (DNA): TGTGCCAGCAGGGGGGGGGATCAGCCCCAGCATTTT.

The genes are TRBV5-1 and TRBJ1-2; maybe TRBD1 (5 bases). The CDR3 has 13 residues. The germline V and J ends were trimmed by 5 bases and 0 bases, with 8 bases remaining between them. The germline V gene encodes CDR1 SGHRS and CDR2 YFSETQ. CDR3 residues: CASRTATNYGYTF. Here the CDR3 DNA reads TGCGCCAGCAGGACAGCCACTAACTATGGCTACACCTTC.